This entry lists 25 T cell receptor beta chains sequenced from one sample in a study of blood T cell repertoires in COVID-19 (dated by TCRdb to the early 2020s). Libraries were prepared through the immunoSEQ multiplex PCR assay. Entries here come from immuneACCESS through TCRdb and include only in-frame sequences with V and J called. Some clones fail to appear in such tables; in the studies checked, an unresolved V gene covers under half of the shortfall, and the cause of the remainder is unknown. This sample holds roughly 110,000 clones; more than 70% were observed only once. About 5.5% of the sample goes to the ten largest clones. The specimen sequenced was peripheral blood. Source of these receptors: a woman aged 60-75 years with COVID-19, enrolled during active disease.

This clone has more than one count but fewer than ten. The gene calls are TRBV11-2 and TRBJ2-7; TRBD1 aligns across 7 bases. Germline CDR1 and CDR2: SGHAT and FQNNGV. V lost 2 bases, J lost 5 bases, and 3 bases stayed unmatched. This CDR3 has 13 amino acids. The DNA of the CDR3 is TGTGCCAGCAGCTTATTAGGGGGCAACGAGCAGTACTTC. Amino acid sequence: CASSLLGGNEQYF.

This clone was observed a handful of times. V is TRBV6-2 or TRBV6-3 and J is TRBJ2-1, with D maybe TRBD2 (7 bases). The CDR3 has 14 residues. V gave up 4 bases and J gave up 7 bases, with 14 bases separating them. Per germline, CDR1 MNHEY and CDR2 SVGEGT. In nucleotides, the CDR3 is TGTGCCAGCAGTTCCACGGGGGGCGAAAATGAGCAGTTCTTC. Protein: CASSSTGGENEQFF.

This clone has just one count. The chain recombines TRBV12-3 or TRBV12-4 with TRBJ1-5; D might be TRBD1 (6 bases). Trimming stripped 6 bases from V and 5 bases from J, with 8 bases between. CDR3 length: 12 amino acids. This chain's CDR3 is CASRDRYQPQHF. The CDR3 coding sequence is TGTGCCAGCAGGGACAGATATCAGCCCCAGCATTTT.

The chain has TRBV30 and TRBJ1-2; TRBD1 matches 7 bases. This CDR3 region has 19 residues. V was clipped by 0 bases and J by 4 bases; unmatched bases: 20. CDR1 is GTSNPN and CDR2 is SVGIG in the germline V gene (reference sequence). CDR3 coding DNA: TGTGCCTGGAGTGTACCATTCGACAGGGTCCCCCCCCGTACCTATGGCTACACCTTC. Translation: CAWSVPFDRVPPRTYGYTF. The full variable domain, its missing parts supplied by reference TRBV30 and TRBJ1-2, is SQTIHQWPATLVQPVGSPLSLECTVEGTSNPNLYWYRQAAGRGLQLLFYSVGIGQISSEVPQNLSASRPQDRQFILSSKKLLLSDSGFYLCAWSVPFDRVPPRTYGYTFGSGTRLTVV.

This clone showed up just once. This sequence joins TRBV5-6 and TRBJ1-1, with D uncertain. Trimming removed 0 bases at V and 1 base at J, with 7 bases between. Germline V gene data show CDR1 as SGHDT and CDR2 as YYEEEE. The CDR3 consists of 14 residues. The CDR3 here is CASSLGAGNTEAFF. The CDR3 DNA reads TGTGCCAGCAGCTTGGGGGCAGGGAACACTGAAGCTTTCTTT.

The chain recombines TRBV30 with TRBJ1-5; the match to TRBD1 covers 9 bases. This CDR3 is 16 amino acids long. The V gene end was trimmed by 0 bases and the J gene end by 5 bases; junction bases not matched to a gene: 8. Germline CDR1 is GTSNPN and CDR2 is SVGIG (reference sequence). CDR3 amino acids: CAWSVRATGGYQPQHF. In DNA, the CDR3 is TGTGCCTGGAGTGTACGGGCGACAGGGGGTTATCAGCCCCAGCATTTT.

The chain couples TRBV7-3 to TRBJ1-3, with D unresolved. Germline lookup yields CDR1 SGHTA and CDR2 FQGTGA. Trimming took 6 bases from V and 2 from J, leaving 11 bases between them. The CDR3 extends over 14 amino acids. CDR3 sequence: CASSPGSPGNTIYF. As DNA, the CDR3 is TGTGCCAGCAGTCCCGGGAGCCCTGGAAACACCATATATTTT.

CDR3 residues: CASSPGLAISGANVLTF. The CDR3 nucleotides are TGTGCCAGCAGCCCCGGACTAGCTATCTCTGGGGCCAACGTCCTGACTTTC. The V call is TRBV9, the J call TRBJ2-6, with TRBD2 matching over 8 bases. The V gene's germline CDR1 is SGDLS and CDR2 YYNGEE. The J segment lost 0 bases and the V segment lost 4 bases, leaving 6 bases of the junction unmatched. The CDR3 has 17 residues.

The chain joins TRBV6-2 or TRBV6-3 to TRBJ2-7; TRBD1 might be the D (5 bases). The CDR3 is made up of 15 amino acids. The germline CDR1 and CDR2 sequences are MNHEY and SVGEGT. With 2 bases removed from V and 1 base from J, the gap between germline ends came to 12 bases. The CDR3 reads CASSYGAGISYEQYF. The CDR3 nucleotides read TGTGCCAGCAGTTACGGGGCAGGTATATCCTACGAGCAGTACTTC.

For this clone: An end of the junction does not agree with germline; a read error may underlie this. V and J are TRBV7-7 and TRBJ2-5, with D maybe TRBD1 (6 bases). Looked up from germline, CDR1 is SSHAT and CDR2 is FNYEAQ (reference sequence). The CDR3 has 15 residues. The CDR3 loop is CASSLGWGRQETQYF. CDR3 coding DNA: TGTGCTAGCAGCTTAGGGTGGGGGCGGCAAGAGACCCAGTACTTC.

This chain connects TRBV30 to TRBJ2-5; D gene uncertain. V was shortened by 4 bases and J by 1 base, with 7 bases between the two germline ends. The germline CDR1 and CDR2 sequences are GTSNPN and SVGIG (reference sequence). CDR3 size: 12 residues. The DNA of the CDR3 is TGTGCCTGGATGAGGAGCCAAGAGACCCAGTACTTC. Protein product: CAWMRSQETQYF.

J is TRBJ2-1 and V is TRBV7-9, with 8 bases lining up with TRBD2. CDR3 length: 16 residues. The junction had 9 bases not matched to a gene; V was cut back by 2 bases and J by 6 bases. Germline-derived CDR1 and CDR2 are SEHNR and FQNEAQ (reference sequence). The CDR3 sequence is CASSLRGGGNPNEQFF. The CDR3 nucleotides read TGTGCCAGCAGCTTACGGGGGGGCGGGAACCCCAATGAGCAGTTCTTC.

This clone was recorded many times. Other DNA sequences in this sample translate to the same CDR3. The chain links TRBV9 to TRBJ1-5; D is possibly TRBD1 (5 bases). Germline loops: CDR1 SGDLS, CDR2 YYNGEE. V gave up 3 bases and J gave up 0 bases, with 7 bases separating them. The CDR3 is 14 residues long. The CDR3 loop reads CASSATDSNQPQHF. The CDR3 DNA reads as TGTGCCAGCAGCGCGACAGATAGCAATCAGCCCCAGCATTTT.

The CDR3 coding sequence is TGCGCCAGCAGCTTGGTACTTAGGGAGCAAGAGACCCAGTACTTC. Protein sequence: CASSLVLREQETQYF. The chain links TRBV5-1 to TRBJ2-5; D is possibly TRBD2 (5 bases). The CDR3 loop spans 15 amino acids. V shed 0 bases and J shed 2 bases, with 11 bases lying between them. Germline V gene lookup returns CDR1 SGHRS and CDR2 YFSETQ.

The V and J genes are TRBV6-5 and TRBJ1-5, with D tentatively TRBD1 (6 bases). The V and J ends lost 2 bases and 3 bases respectively, with 11 bases between them. This CDR3 comprises 15 residues. CDR1 and CDR2 (germline): MNHEY, SVGAGI. The CDR3 DNA follows: TGTGCCAGCAGTTACGGGCAGGGGCACAATCAGCCCCAGCATTTT. This codes for CASSYGQGHNQPQHF.

The chain is built from TRBV7-9 and TRBJ2-5; TRBD1 is a possible D gene (6 bases). Trimming removed 3 bases at V and 5 bases at J, with 16 bases between. This CDR3 is 15 amino acids long. Germline values: CDR1 SEHNR, CDR2 FQNEAQ (reference sequence). CDR3 coding DNA: TGTGCCAGCAGCTTTTCATCCCAGGGGATCGAGACCCAGTACTTC. As protein: CASSFSSQGIETQYF.

This chain joins TRBV20-1 and TRBJ2-7, with 7 bases aligning to TRBD2. CDR3 length: 11 residues. J gave up 5 bases and V 6 bases, and 4 bases lay outside the gene matches. Germline-derived CDR1 and CDR2 are DFQATT and SNEGSKA (reference sequence). CDR3 sequence: CSARTSHEQYF. In DNA form, the CDR3 reads TGCAGTGCCCGGACTAGTCACGAGCAGTACTTC.

A single count supports this clone. This chain joins TRBV19 and TRBJ2-1, with TRBD2 as a possible D gene (7 bases). This CDR3 contains 17 residues. Germline V CDR1 and CDR2: LNHDA, SQIVND (reference sequence). V shed 3 bases and J shed 9 bases, with 24 bases lying between them. DNA of the CDR3: TGTGCCAGTAGTATGATCGGGGAGGGGGTAGGACTTGGTGAGCAGTTCTTC. Translation gives CASSMIGEGVGLGEQFF.

The chain joins TRBV19 to TRBJ1-6; 7 bases are shared with TRBD1. V lost 4 bases to trimming and J lost 3 bases; unmatched junction nucleotides: 6. The CDR3 runs 16 residues. The germline V gene has CDR1 LNHDA and CDR2 SQIVND (reference sequence). CDR3 amino acids: CASSKGTAVYNSPLHF. CDR3 sequence (DNA): TGTGCCAGTAGTAAAGGGACAGCAGTCTATAATTCACCCCTCCACTTT. The full variable domain, in which reference TRBV19 and TRBJ1-6 provide the parts outside the CDR3, is DGGITQSPKYLFRKEGQNVTLSCEQNLNHDAMYWYRQDPGQGLRLIYYSQIVNDFQKGDIAEGYSVSREKKESFPLTVTSAQKNPTAFYLCASSKGTAVYNSPLHFGNGTRLTVT.

This clone was counted between two and nine times. The chain uses TRBV28 and TRBJ1-1; D gene uncertain. The germline gives CDR1 MDHEN, CDR2 SYDVKM. V was clipped by 4 bases and J by 0 bases, with 3 bases between them. The CDR3 has 12 residues. This chain's CDR3 is CASSSMNTEAFF. For the CDR3, the DNA is TGTGCCAGCAGTTCTATGAACACTGAAGCTTTCTTT.

The sample holds a few counts of this clone. The chain is built from TRBV5-1 and TRBJ2-7; maybe TRBD1 (6 bases). The CDR3 loop spans 16 amino acids. V was trimmed by 4 bases and J by 1 base, leaving 18 bases between them. CDR1 and CDR2 (germline): SGHRS, YFSETQ. The CDR3 bases are TGCGCCAGCAGCCCTAAAACAGGGCTGCCATCCTACGAGCAGTACTTC. Its protein product is CASSPKTGLPSYEQYF.

The chain uses TRBV7-5 and TRBJ2-1; the table's D call TRBD1 went unverified against the DNA. TRBV7-5 is shown as a pseudogene. CDR3 length: 17 residues. The CDR3 loop reads CVRSADSGTGEGNEQFF. The DNA of the CDR3 is TGTGTCAGAAGCGCCGACTCCGGGACAGGGGAAGGGAATGAGCAGTTCTTC.

The genes are TRBV5-6 and TRBJ1-4; tentatively, D is TRBD1 (5 bases). V dropped 4 bases and J dropped 7 bases, with 26 bases sitting between them. The CDR3 contains 18 residues. Germline CDR1 reads SGHDT; CDR2 reads YYEEEE. For the CDR3, the DNA is TGTGCCAGCAGCACCCCCACGGGACGGACTAGTTCGAGTGAAAAACTGTTTTTT. Amino acid sequence: CASSTPTGRTSSSEKLFF.

The DNA for the CDR3 is TGTGCCAGCAGTTGGACTAGCGGGGGGGCAGAGACCCAGTACTTC. Its translation: CASSWTSGGAETQYF. The chain combines TRBV6-2 or TRBV6-3 with TRBJ2-5; 15 bases align to TRBD2. The CDR3 is 15 amino acids. The V and J ends lost 4 bases and 4 bases, in that order; junction bases with no gene match: 1. Germline V gene sequence: CDR1 MNHEY, CDR2 SVGEGT.

The gene calls are TRBV13 and TRBJ1-2, with D possibly matching TRBD1 (6 bases). Germline values: CDR1 PRHDT, CDR2 FYEKMQ (reference sequence). This CDR3 has 13 amino acids. The germline V and J ends were trimmed by 7 bases and 8 bases, with 17 bases remaining between them. CDR3 coding DNA: TGTGCCAGCACGCGAAAAACAGGGTTAGGCTACACCTTC. Translated: CASTRKTGLGYTF.